The 30 T cell receptor beta chains reported below all come from one sample, sequenced in a study of control samples from healthy donors and cancer patients. The method was immunoSEQ multiplex PCR; TCRdb's version includes in-frame clones alone and lacks a portion of them. The top ten clones hold under 9% of a sample with about 130,000 clones, roughly 90% of them seen once. Material for sequencing was PBMCs. These receptors were obtained from a man between 50 and 59 years old with head and neck cancer.

V is TRBV28 and J is TRBJ2-1; D ambiguous. From germline, CDR1 is MDHEN and CDR2 SYDVKM. This CDR3 region has 11 residues. V was pared by 3 bases and J by 9 bases, with 6 bases between. The CDR3 DNA reads TGTGCCAGCAGTTTCGTGAGTGAGCAGTTCTTC. Translated: CASSFVSEQFF.

The chain couples TRBV5-4 to TRBJ1-2; D ambiguous. This CDR3 comprises 12 residues. Between the trimmed V and J ends, which lost 4 bases and 4 bases, there was a span of 8 bases. In germline, CDR1 is SGHNT, CDR2 YYREEE (reference sequence). CDR3 DNA sequence: TGTGCCAGCAGCGACGGAGTCTATGGCTACACCTTC. It translates to CASSDGVYGYTF.

The J gene is TRBJ1-5, the V gene TRBV19, with TRBD1 as a possible D gene (5 bases). Trimming shortened V by 2 bases and J by 2 bases, and 13 bases separated the two germline ends. This CDR3 has 16 residues. Germline CDR1 is LNHDA and CDR2 is SQIVND (reference sequence). In DNA form, the CDR3 reads TGTGCCAGTAGTATAAATTCGAGGGGTGGCAATCAGCCCCAGCATTTT. Translating gives CASSINSRGGNQPQHF. Based on the CDR3 plus reference TRBV19 and TRBJ1-5, the full variable domain is DGGITQSPKYLFRKEGQNVTLSCEQNLNHDAMYWYRQDPGQGLRLIYYSQIVNDFQKGDIAEGYSVSREKKESFPLTVTSAQKNPTAFYLCASSINSRGGNQPQHFGDGTRLSIL.

The chain links TRBV2 to TRBJ1-2, with D perhaps TRBD1 (5 bases). The CDR3 is 16 amino acids. Deletions cut 8 bases from V and 6 bases from J, with 25 bases between. CDR1 is SNHLY, CDR2 FYNNEI, per germline. The CDR3 reads CASSTAGTYEWDGYTF. Here the CDR3 DNA reads TGTGCCAGCTCGACAGCAGGGACGTACGAATGGGATGGCTACACCTTC.

The CDR3 DNA is TGCGCCAGCAGCTTGCAGGGGGCGCCGGCTAATGAAAAACTGTTTTTT. Protein: CASSLQGAPANEKLFF. The chain joins TRBV5-1 to TRBJ1-4; TRBD1 aligns across 8 bases. The germline CDR1 and CDR2 sequences are SGHRS and YFSETQ. The V and J ends lost 1 base and 3 bases, in that order; junction bases with no gene match: 5. The CDR3 contains 16 residues.

The chain recombines TRBV6-5 with TRBJ1-4, with D hard to call. The CDR3 extends over 13 amino acids. V was cut by 5 bases and J by 5 bases, with 9 bases left in between. Germline values: CDR1 MNHEY, CDR2 SVGAGI. The CDR3 region is CASSRTANEKLFF. In nucleotides, the CDR3 is TGTGCCAGCAGTCGGACGGCGAATGAAAAACTGTTTTTT.

This clone was seen just once. In nucleotides, the CDR3 is TGTGCCAGCAGTTTAGGCCCGCTAGCGAACGAGCAGTACTTC. This gives the protein CASSLGPLANEQYF. The chain uses TRBV27 and TRBJ2-7, with a tentative D call TRBD2 (6 bases). Trimming left V 2 bases short and J 5 bases short, with 13 bases between. The CDR3 covers 14 residues. Germline V gene data show CDR1 as MNHEY and CDR2 as SMNVEV (reference sequence).

This clone was recorded only once. The chain is built from TRBV6-1 and TRBJ1-2, with a tentative D call TRBD1 (5 bases). This CDR3 spans 15 amino acids. Trimming took 5 bases from V and 0 from J, leaving 13 bases between them. Germline V gene data show CDR1 as MNHNS and CDR2 as SASEGT. CDR3 protein: CASSWGGDSNYGYTF. CDR3 DNA sequence: TGTGCCAGCAGTTGGGGCGGGGATTCTAACTATGGCTACACCTTC.

V gene TRBV18 combines with J gene TRBJ1-5, with unresolved D. Per the germline V gene, CDR1 is KGHSH and CDR2 is LQKENI. Trimming removed 5 bases from V and 0 bases from J, with 8 bases in between. The CDR3 has 14 residues. CDR3 sequence (DNA): TGTGCCAGCTCAGGGCAAGATAGCAATCAGCCCCAGCATTTT. Translated: CASSGQDSNQPQHF. Based on the CDR3 plus reference TRBV18 and TRBJ1-5, the full variable domain is NAGVMQNPRHLVRRRGQEARLRCSPMKGHSHVYWYRQLPEEGLKFMVYLQKENIIDESGMPKERFSAEFPKEGPSILRIQQVVRGDSAAYFCASSGQDSNQPQHFGDGTRLSIL.

The rearrangement links TRBV12-3 or TRBV12-4 to TRBJ2-1; unclear D gene. CDR3 size: 13 residues. Between the trimmed V and J ends, which lost 5 bases and 5 bases, there was a span of 10 bases. The DNA for the CDR3 is TGTGCCAGCAGTCCCGGACCGAACAATGAGCAGTTCTTC. Translating it yields CASSPGPNNEQFF.

The chain links TRBV12-3 or TRBV12-4 to TRBJ2-1, with 8 nucleotides matching TRBD1. This CDR3 region has 13 residues. Trimming removed 8 bases from V and 7 bases from J; junction bases left unmatched: 7. The CDR3 here is CASGQGARNEQFF. The CDR3 DNA reads TGTGCCAGCGGACAGGGTGCGCGGAATGAGCAGTTCTTC.

The chain employs TRBV2 and TRBJ1-1; D may be TRBD1 (5 bases). There are 15 residues in the CDR3. Germline CDR1 is SNHLY and CDR2 is FYNNEI. Trimming took off 6 bases at V and 6 bases at J, with 20 bases between the two ends. The CDR3 DNA sequence: TGTGCCAGCAGACCCGACACCTTATGGGGCGCTGAAGCTTTCTTT. It encodes CASRPDTLWGAEAFF.

The chain joins TRBV19 to TRBJ2-1, with D possibly being TRBD1 (6 bases). The CDR3 loop spans 14 amino acids. Germline V lookup: CDR1 LNHDA, CDR2 SQIVND (reference sequence). V shed 5 bases and J shed 4 bases, with 12 bases lying between them. In DNA, the CDR3 is TGTGCCAGTAGTCAACGGACAGAGTACAATGAGCAGTTCTTC. Translated: CASSQRTEYNEQFF.

The chain links TRBV9 to TRBJ2-3; 7 nucleotides line up with TRBD2. V was pared by 6 bases and J by 5 bases, with 6 bases of the junction left unmatched. The CDR3 extends over 13 amino acids. CDR1 SGDLS and CDR2 YYNGEE come from the germline V gene. DNA of the CDR3: TGTGCCAGCAACTCGCGGGGGATAGATACGCAGTATTTT. Its translation is CASNSRGIDTQYF.

The rearrangement uses TRBV19 and TRBJ1-5; the D is unclear. V was shortened by 5 bases and J by 7 bases, with 12 bases between the two germline ends. Germline CDR1 LNHDA, CDR2 SQIVND (reference sequence). The CDR3 is made up of 13 amino acids. The CDR3 DNA follows: TGTGCCAGTAGTTCGACGACGGAACAGCCCCAGCATTTT. Its translation is CASSSTTEQPQHF.

The V gene is TRBV7-6, the J gene TRBJ1-1; D not certain. Germline lookup yields CDR1 SGHVS and CDR2 FNYEAQ. The V end lost 5 bases, the J end lost 0 bases, and 7 bases lay between the germline ends. There are 13 residues in the CDR3. CDR3 protein: CASSGDLNTEAFF. The CDR3 nucleotides are TGTGCCAGCAGCGGGGATTTGAACACTGAAGCTTTCTTT.

The chain employs TRBV30 and TRBJ2-7, with D tentatively TRBD2 (6 bases). CDR1 is GTSNPN, CDR2 SVGIG, per germline (reference sequence). The CDR3 runs to 13 residues. Trimming cost V 5 bases and J 2 bases, with 13 bases left between them. CDR3 nucleotide sequence: TGTGCCTGGCATCACGGGGGAACCTACGAGCAGTACTTC. Protein product: CAWHHGGTYEQYF.

The rearrangement joins TRBV27 to TRBJ1-5; D remains ambiguous. CDR1 is MNHEY, CDR2 SMNVEV, per germline (reference sequence). The CDR3 runs to 13 residues. The ends were cut back, 2 bases at V and 5 bases at J, with 7 bases in the middle. CDR3 nucleotides: TGTGCCAGCAGTTTAGGGAGGGATCAGCCCCAGCATTTT. Protein product: CASSLGRDQPQHF.

The rearrangement links TRBV28 to TRBJ2-1, with 9 bases that match TRBD2. CDR3 length: 19 residues. Germline values: CDR1 MDHEN, CDR2 SYDVKM. The ends lost 3 bases at V and 0 bases at J; junction bases unmatched: 12. CDR3: CASSFFLAGPPGSYNEQFF. The DNA of the CDR3 is TGTGCCAGCAGTTTTTTTCTAGCGGGACCTCCCGGCTCCTACAATGAGCAGTTCTTC.

The chain joins TRBV7-2 to TRBJ2-1; TRBD2 matches at 10 bases. Germline V lookup: CDR1 SGHTA, CDR2 FQGNSA. Trimming at V came to 2 bases and at J to 5 bases, leaving 3 bases not matched to a gene. CDR3 length: 15 amino acids. CDR3 in DNA: TGTGCCAGCAGCTTAACTAGCGGGACCCACAATGAGCAGTTCTTC. This sequence encodes CASSLTSGTHNEQFF.

V and J are TRBV28 and TRBJ2-1; D is perhaps TRBD1 (6 bases). Germline CDR1 and CDR2: MDHEN and SYDVKM. Trimming left V 8 bases short and J 4 bases short, with 12 bases between. The CDR3 loop spans 13 amino acids. The CDR3 loop reads CASRSRGYNEQFF. As DNA, the CDR3 is TGTGCCAGCCGTTCAAGGGGGTACAATGAGCAGTTCTTC.

The V gene is TRBV6-5, the J gene TRBJ1-2; 9 bases fit TRBD1. The CDR3 is 15 residues long. Germline V gene data show CDR1 as MNHEY and CDR2 as SVGAGI. Trimming cost V 6 bases and J 2 bases; bases outside gene matches: 7. In DNA, the CDR3 is TGTGCCAGCAGACAACAGGGGGCGCAGAACTATGGCTACACCTTC. Translated: CASRQQGAQNYGYTF.

The V call is TRBV18, the J call TRBJ2-1, with D perhaps matching TRBD2 (6 bases). The CDR3 loop spans 15 amino acids. From germline, CDR1 is KGHSH and CDR2 LQKENI. Trimming took off 0 bases at V and 0 bases at J, with 6 bases between the two ends. CDR3 in DNA: TGTGCCAGCTCACCACCGCGGGACTCCTACAATGAGCAGTTCTTC. This codes for CASSPPRDSYNEQFF.

The chain links TRBV4-1 to TRBJ1-5; D is possibly TRBD1 (5 bases). Trimming pared 1 base from V and 2 bases from J, leaving 9 bases between. The CDR3 covers 15 residues. Germline V gene sequence: CDR1 MGHRA, CDR2 YSYEKL. CDR3 coding DNA: TGCGCCAGCAGCCAAGCGGGGGGTGGCAATCAGCCCCAGCATTTT. Residues: CASSQAGGGNQPQHF.

This clone was seen only a few times. This chain connects TRBV5-1 to TRBJ1-2; 8 nucleotides agree with TRBD1. Trimming cost V 4 bases and J 5 bases; bases outside gene matches: 10. Germline V gene lookup returns CDR1 SGHRS and CDR2 YFSETQ. The CDR3 loop spans 15 amino acids. CDR3 sequence reads: CASSGQGLPGYGYTF. The CDR3 DNA follows: TGCGCCAGCAGCGGACAGGGATTGCCAGGGTATGGCTACACCTTC.

V gene TRBV6-5 combines with J gene TRBJ2-1; D remains unclear. The germline gives CDR1 MNHEY, CDR2 SVGAGI. Deletions cut 6 bases from V and 15 bases from J, with 15 bases between. The CDR3 length is 11 residues. The CDR3 loop is CASRDRVYWFF. CDR3 coding DNA: TGTGCCAGCAGGGACCGGGTCTACTGGTTCTTC.

The V and J genes are TRBV6-5 and TRBJ2-3; D ambiguous. Germline CDR1 reads MNHEY; CDR2 reads SVGAGI. This CDR3 contains 14 residues. The V and J ends lost 6 bases and 6 bases respectively, with 16 bases between them. CDR3 nucleotide sequence: TGTGCCAGCAGCCCCTCCGTGGCAAAGGATACGCAGTATTTT. Protein product: CASSPSVAKDTQYF.

The count of this clone is one. The chain links TRBV5-1 to TRBJ2-2; possible D gene TRBD1, 5 bases. The germline V and J ends were trimmed by 0 bases and 5 bases, with 8 bases remaining between them. CDR1 and CDR2 from the germline V gene are SGHRS and YFSETQ. This CDR3 region has 14 residues. The CDR3 loop is CASSLDQGTGELFF. DNA of the CDR3: TGCGCCAGCAGCTTGGATCAGGGTACCGGGGAGCTGTTTTTT.

V and J are TRBV6-5 and TRBJ2-7; weak D call: TRBD2 (5 bases). Germline loops: CDR1 MNHEY, CDR2 SVGAGI. The CDR3 extends over 15 amino acids. Trimming took 5 bases from V and 5 from J, leaving 19 bases between them. The CDR3 is CASSTAGVSVHEQYF. In DNA, the CDR3 is TGTGCCAGCAGTACTGCCGGGGTTAGCGTCCACGAGCAGTACTTC.

This chain joins TRBV6-6 and TRBJ1-1; 7 nucleotides match TRBD1. The CDR3 length is 15 residues. From germline, CDR1 is MNHNY and CDR2 SVGAGI (reference sequence). The J segment lost 1 base and the V segment lost 5 bases, leaving 7 bases of the junction unmatched. For the CDR3, the DNA is TGTGCCAGCAGTCTCACCGGGACAGCGAACACTGAAGCTTTCTTT. Translated, it gives CASSLTGTANTEAFF.